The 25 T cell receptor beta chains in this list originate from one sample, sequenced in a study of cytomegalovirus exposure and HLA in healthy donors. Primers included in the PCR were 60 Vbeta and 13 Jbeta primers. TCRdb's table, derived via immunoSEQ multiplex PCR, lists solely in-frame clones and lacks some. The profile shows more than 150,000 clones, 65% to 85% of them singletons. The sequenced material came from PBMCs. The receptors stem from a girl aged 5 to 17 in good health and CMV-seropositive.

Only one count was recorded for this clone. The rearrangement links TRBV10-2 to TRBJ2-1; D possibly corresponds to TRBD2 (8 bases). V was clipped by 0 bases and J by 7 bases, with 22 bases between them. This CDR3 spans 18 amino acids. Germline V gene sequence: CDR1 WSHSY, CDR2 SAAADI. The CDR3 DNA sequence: TGCGCCAGCAGTGAGTCGATGGGACAGCTGATAGCGGGAAATGAGCAGTTCTTC. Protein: CASSESMGQLIAGNEQFF.

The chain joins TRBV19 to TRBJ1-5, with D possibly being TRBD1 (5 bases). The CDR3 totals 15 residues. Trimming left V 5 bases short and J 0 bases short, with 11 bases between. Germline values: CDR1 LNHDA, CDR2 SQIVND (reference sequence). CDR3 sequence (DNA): TGTGCCAGTAGTTCGTCCGGGGGTAGCAATCAGCCCCAGCATTTT. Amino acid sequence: CASSSSGGSNQPQHF.

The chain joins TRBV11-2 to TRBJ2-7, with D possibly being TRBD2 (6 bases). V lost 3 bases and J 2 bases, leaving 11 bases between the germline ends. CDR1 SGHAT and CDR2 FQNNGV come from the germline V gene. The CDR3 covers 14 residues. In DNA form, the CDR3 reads TGTGCCAGCAGCTTCGGGAGCCCCCCCTACGAGCAGTACTTC. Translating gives CASSFGSPPYEQYF.

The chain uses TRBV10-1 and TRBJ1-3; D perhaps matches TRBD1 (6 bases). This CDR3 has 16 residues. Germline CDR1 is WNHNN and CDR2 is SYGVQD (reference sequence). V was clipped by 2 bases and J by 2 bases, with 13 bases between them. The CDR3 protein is CASSEPAGTTGNTIYF. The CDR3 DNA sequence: TGCGCCAGCAGTGAGCCCGCCGGGACAACTGGAAACACCATATATTTT.

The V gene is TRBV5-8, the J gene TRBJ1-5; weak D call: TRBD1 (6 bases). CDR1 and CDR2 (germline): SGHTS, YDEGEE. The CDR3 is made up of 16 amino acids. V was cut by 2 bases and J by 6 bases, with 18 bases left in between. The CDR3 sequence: CASSFSGTYGRQPQHF. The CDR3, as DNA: TGTGCCAGCAGCTTCTCCGGGACATATGGACGTCAGCCCCAGCATTTT. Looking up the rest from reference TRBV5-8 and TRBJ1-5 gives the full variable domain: EAGVTQSPTHLIKTRGQQATLRCSPISGHTSVYWYQQALGLGLQFLLWYDEGEERNRGNFPPRFSGRQFPNYSSELNVNALELEDSALYLCASSFSGTYGRQPQHFGDGTRLSIL.

The chain's CDR3 is CASSPPGLRSTEQFF. In DNA, the CDR3 is TGTGCCAGCTCACCTCCGGGACTAAGGTCCACTGAGCAGTTCTTC. The chain is built from TRBV18 and TRBJ2-1; 7 nucleotides agree with TRBD2. Germline lookup yields CDR1 KGHSH and CDR2 LQKENI. This CDR3 is 15 amino acids long. V was clipped by 3 bases and J by 9 bases; unmatched bases: 11.

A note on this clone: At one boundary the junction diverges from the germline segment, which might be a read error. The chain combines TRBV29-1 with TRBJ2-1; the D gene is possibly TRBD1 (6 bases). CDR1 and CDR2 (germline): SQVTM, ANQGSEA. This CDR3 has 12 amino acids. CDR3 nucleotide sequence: TGCAGCGCTGAACACAGGGACAATGAGCAGTTCTTC. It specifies CSAEHRDNEQFF.

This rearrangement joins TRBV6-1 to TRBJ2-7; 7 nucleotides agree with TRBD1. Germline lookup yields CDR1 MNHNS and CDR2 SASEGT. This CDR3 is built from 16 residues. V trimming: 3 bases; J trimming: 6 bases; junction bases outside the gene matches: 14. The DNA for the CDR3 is TGTGCCAGCAGTGATTGGGTGCGGACGACAGGGACCGAGCAGTACTTC. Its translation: CASSDWVRTTGTEQYF.

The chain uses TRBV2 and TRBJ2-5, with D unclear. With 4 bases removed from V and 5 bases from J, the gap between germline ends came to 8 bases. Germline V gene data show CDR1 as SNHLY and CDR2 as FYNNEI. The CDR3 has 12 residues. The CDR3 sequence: CASSASLETQYF. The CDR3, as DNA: TGTGCCAGCAGTGCTAGTCTGGAGACCCAGTACTTC.

Written as DNA, the CDR3 is TGTGCCAGCAGCTTGACCCTAGCGGGAGGGATTTACAATGAGCAGTTCTTC. This translates into CASSLTLAGGIYNEQFF. V usage is TRBV5-6 and J usage is TRBJ2-1; TRBD2 aligns across 12 bases. CDR1 is SGHDT and CDR2 is YYEEEE in the germline V gene. J gave up 4 bases and V 1 base, and 6 bases lay outside the gene matches. This CDR3 is 17 amino acids long. Combining the CDR3 with reference TRBV5-6 and TRBJ2-1 gives the whole variable domain DAGVTQSPTHLIKTRGQQVTLRCSPKSGHDTVSWYQQALGQGPQFIFQYYEEEERQRGNFPDRFSGHQFPNYSSELNVNALLLGDSALYLCASSLTLAGGIYNEQFFGPGTRLTVL.

The CDR3 DNA reads as TGTGCCAGCAGCTTAGTACAGGGGGCCACCCAGTACTTC. Translating gives CASSLVQGATQYF. The chain links TRBV7-3 to TRBJ2-5; TRBD1 aligns across 9 bases. CDR3 length equals 13 residues. Germline loops: CDR1 SGHTA, CDR2 FQGTGA. The trim removed 2 bases at V and 8 bases at J, leaving 3 bases unmatched. Full variable domain (missing parts from reference TRBV7-3 and TRBJ2-5): GAGVSQTPSNKVTEKGKYVELRCDPISGHTALYWYRQSLGQGPEFLIYFQGTGAADDSGLPNDRFFAVRPEGSVSTLKIQRTERGDSAVYLCASSLVQGATQYFGPGTRLLVL.

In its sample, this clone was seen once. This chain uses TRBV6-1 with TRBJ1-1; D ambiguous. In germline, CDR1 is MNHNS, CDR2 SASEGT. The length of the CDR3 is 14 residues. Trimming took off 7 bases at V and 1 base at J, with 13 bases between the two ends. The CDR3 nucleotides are TGTGCCAGCATCAACTTTGACTGGAACACTGAAGCTTTCTTT. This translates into CASINFDWNTEAFF.

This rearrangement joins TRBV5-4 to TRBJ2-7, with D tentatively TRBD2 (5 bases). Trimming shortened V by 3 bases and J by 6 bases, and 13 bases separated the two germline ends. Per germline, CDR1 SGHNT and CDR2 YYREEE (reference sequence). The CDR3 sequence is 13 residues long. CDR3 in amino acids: CASSSGSAREQYF. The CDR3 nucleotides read TGTGCCAGCAGCTCGGGATCAGCGCGCGAGCAGTACTTC.

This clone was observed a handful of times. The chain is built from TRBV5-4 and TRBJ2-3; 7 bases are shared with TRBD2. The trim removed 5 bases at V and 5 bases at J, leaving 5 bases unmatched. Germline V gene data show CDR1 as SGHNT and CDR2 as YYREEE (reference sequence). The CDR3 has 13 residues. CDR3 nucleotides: TGTGCCAGCAGTTATTTAGCGGGAGATACGCAGTATTTT. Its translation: CASSYLAGDTQYF.

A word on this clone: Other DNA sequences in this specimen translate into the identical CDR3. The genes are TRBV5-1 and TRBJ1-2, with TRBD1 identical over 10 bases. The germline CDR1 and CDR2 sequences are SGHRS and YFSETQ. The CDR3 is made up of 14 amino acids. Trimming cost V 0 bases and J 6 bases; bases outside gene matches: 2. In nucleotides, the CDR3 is TGCGCCAGCAGCTTGGGACAGGGGGCTGATGGCTACACCTTC. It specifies CASSLGQGADGYTF.

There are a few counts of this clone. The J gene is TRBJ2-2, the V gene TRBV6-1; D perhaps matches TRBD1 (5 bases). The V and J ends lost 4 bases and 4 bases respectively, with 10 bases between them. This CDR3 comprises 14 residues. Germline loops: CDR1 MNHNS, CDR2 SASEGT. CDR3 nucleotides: TGTGCCAGCAGTGGCATGGGGCGCACCGGGGAGCTGTTTTTT. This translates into CASSGMGRTGELFF.

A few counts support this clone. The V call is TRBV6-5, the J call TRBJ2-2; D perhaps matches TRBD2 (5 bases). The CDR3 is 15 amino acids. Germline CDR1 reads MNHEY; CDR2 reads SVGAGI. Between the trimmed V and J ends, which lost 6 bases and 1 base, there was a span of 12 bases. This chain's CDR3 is CASSGVQWNTGELFF. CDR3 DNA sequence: TGTGCCAGCAGCGGGGTACAATGGAACACCGGGGAGCTGTTTTTT.

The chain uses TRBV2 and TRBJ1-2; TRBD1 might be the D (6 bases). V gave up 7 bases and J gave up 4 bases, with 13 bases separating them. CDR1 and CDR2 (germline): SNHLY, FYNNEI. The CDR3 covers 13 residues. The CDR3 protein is CASIDRFAYGYTF. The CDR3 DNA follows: TGTGCCAGCATCGACAGGTTCGCCTATGGCTACACCTTC.

The CDR3: CASSIGGLVYGYTF. CDR3 DNA: TGTGCCAGTAGTATCGGCGGACTGGTCTATGGCTACACCTTC. The genes are TRBV19 and TRBJ1-2; D unresolved. V dropped 3 bases and J dropped 4 bases, with 12 bases sitting between them. The CDR3 consists of 14 residues. Per germline, CDR1 LNHDA and CDR2 SQIVND (reference sequence). Full variable domain (rest looked up from reference TRBV19 and TRBJ1-2): DGGITQSPKYLFRKEGQNVTLSCEQNLNHDAMYWYRQDPGQGLRLIYYSQIVNDFQKGDIAEGYSVSREKKESFPLTVTSAQKNPTAFYLCASSIGGLVYGYTFGSGTRLTVV.

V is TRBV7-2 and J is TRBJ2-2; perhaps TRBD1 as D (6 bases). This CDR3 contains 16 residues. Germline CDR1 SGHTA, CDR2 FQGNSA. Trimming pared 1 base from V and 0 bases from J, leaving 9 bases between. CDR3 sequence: CASSLVGASNTGELFF. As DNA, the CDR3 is TGTGCCAGCAGCTTAGTGGGGGCCTCGAACACCGGGGAGCTGTTTTTT.

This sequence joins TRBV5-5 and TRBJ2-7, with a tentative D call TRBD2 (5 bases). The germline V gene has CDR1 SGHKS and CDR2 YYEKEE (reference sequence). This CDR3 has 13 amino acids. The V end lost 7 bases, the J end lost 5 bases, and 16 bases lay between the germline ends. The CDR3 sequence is CASRLSMDHEQYF. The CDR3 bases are TGTGCCAGCCGACTATCCATGGACCACGAGCAGTACTTC.

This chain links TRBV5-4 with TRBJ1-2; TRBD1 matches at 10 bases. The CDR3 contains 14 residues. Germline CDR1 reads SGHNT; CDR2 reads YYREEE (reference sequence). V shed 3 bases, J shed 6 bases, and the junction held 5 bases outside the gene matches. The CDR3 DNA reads TGTGCCAGCAGCTCCGGACAGGGGGAGGATGGCTACACCTTC. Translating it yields CASSSGQGEDGYTF.

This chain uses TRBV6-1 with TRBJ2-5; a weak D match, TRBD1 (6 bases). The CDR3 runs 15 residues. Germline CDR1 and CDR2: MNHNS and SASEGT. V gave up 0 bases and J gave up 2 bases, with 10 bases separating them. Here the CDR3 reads CASSEAGAGQETQYF. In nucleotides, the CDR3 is TGTGCCAGCAGTGAAGCGGGGGCAGGGCAAGAGACCCAGTACTTC.

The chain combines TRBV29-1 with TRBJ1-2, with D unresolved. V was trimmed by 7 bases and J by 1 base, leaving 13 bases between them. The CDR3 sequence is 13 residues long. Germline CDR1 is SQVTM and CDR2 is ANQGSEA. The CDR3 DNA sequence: TGCAGCGCGGTTCGGGGATTTAACTATGGCTACACCTTC. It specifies CSAVRGFNYGYTF.

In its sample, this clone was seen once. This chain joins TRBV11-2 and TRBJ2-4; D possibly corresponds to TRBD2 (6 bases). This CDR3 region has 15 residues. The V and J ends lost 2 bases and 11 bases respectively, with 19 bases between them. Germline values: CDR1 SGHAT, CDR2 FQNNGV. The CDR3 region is CASSLRVTSSAVQYF. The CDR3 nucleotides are TGTGCCAGCAGCTTAAGAGTGACTAGTTCCGCGGTTCAGTACTTC.